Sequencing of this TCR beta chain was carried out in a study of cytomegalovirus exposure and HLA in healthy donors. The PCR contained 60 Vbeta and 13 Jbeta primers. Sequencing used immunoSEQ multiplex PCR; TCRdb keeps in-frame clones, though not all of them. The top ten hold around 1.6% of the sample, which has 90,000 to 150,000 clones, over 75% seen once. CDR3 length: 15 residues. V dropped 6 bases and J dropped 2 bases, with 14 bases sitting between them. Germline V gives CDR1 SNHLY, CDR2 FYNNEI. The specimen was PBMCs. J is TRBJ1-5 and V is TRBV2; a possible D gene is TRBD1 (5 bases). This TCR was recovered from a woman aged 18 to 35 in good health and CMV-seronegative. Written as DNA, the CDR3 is TGTGCCAGCAGGCAGGGAAAGCGGGGCAATCAGCCCCAGCATTTT. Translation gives CASRQGKRGNQPQHF.